One TCR beta chain is described in this entry. This sample was taken from a study of technical replicates of blood from several donors. Sequencing was performed with immunoSEQ multiplex PCR; in TCRdb, only in-frame clones are kept and a portion is missing. The sample has tens of thousands of clones; about 94% are singletons. This CDR3 region has 12 residues. The V end was cut by 5 bases, the J end by 6 bases, with 10 bases between. Germline V gene lookup returns CDR1 LNHDA and CDR2 SQIVND (reference sequence). What was sequenced was T cells isolated from PBMCs. V gene TRBV19 combines with J gene TRBJ1-2; possibly TRBD1 for D (5 bases). This sequence was found in a human donor in good health. As DNA, the CDR3 is TGTGCCAGTAGTTCAGGGTTCCATGGCTACACCTTC. It yields the protein CASSSGFHGYTF.